The 20 T cell receptor beta chains presented below share a single source sample, sequenced in a study of T cells after yellow fever vaccination. TCRdb reprocessed the 5' RACE reads via MiXCR and lists one record per CDR3 protein. The repertoire consists of 450,000 to 600,000 distinct CDR3 sequences, with approximately 15% occurring once and the leading ten covering about 14%. Here the sequenced sample was PBMCs, taken on the day of the yellow fever booster vaccination. The receptors stem from a man aged 25-45 years who received the YFV17D yellow fever vaccine.

The chain employs TRBV19 and TRBJ2-2, with 13 bases lining up with TRBD2. Germline-derived CDR1 and CDR2 are LNHDA and SQIVND (reference sequence). V gave up 5 bases and J gave up 4 bases; unmatched junction bases: 4. CDR3 size: 16 residues. CDR3 amino acids: CASSRGTSGITGELFF. CDR3 DNA sequence: TGTGCCAGTAGTCGTGGGACTAGCGGGATCACCGGGGAGCTGTTTTTT.

There are a few counts of this clonotype. V gene TRBV7-2 combines with J gene TRBJ2-4; 7 bases fit TRBD2. The junction had 2 bases not matched to a gene; V was cut back by 0 bases and J by 6 bases. Looked up from germline, CDR1 is SGHTA and CDR2 is FQGNSA. The CDR3 contains 14 residues. The CDR3 bases are TGTGCCAGCAGCTTAGCCCTAGCGGCAAACATTCAGTACTTC. Protein product: CASSLALAANIQYF.

This clonotype was counted a few times. The chain carries TRBV18 and TRBJ2-7; D call uncertain. Trimming cost V 4 bases and J 6 bases, with 16 bases left between them. The CDR3 is made up of 14 amino acids. Per germline, CDR1 KGHSH and CDR2 LQKENI. CDR3 protein: CASSQSERVGEQYF. For the CDR3, the DNA is TGTGCCAGCTCACAGTCCGAGAGAGTAGGCGAGCAGTACTTC.

This sequence joins TRBV7-2 and TRBJ2-5; possibly TRBD2 for D (6 bases). The CDR3 is 16 residues long. V lost 0 bases and J lost 5, with 16 bases in between. Germline assignment: CDR1 SGHTA and CDR2 FQGNSA. CDR3 sequence: CASSLAETSWSETQYF. The CDR3 nucleotides are TGTGCCAGCAGCTTAGCCGAGACTAGTTGGTCCGAGACCCAGTACTTC.

The chain joins TRBV27 to TRBJ1-6; TRBD1 matches at 10 bases. Germline lookup yields CDR1 MNHEY and CDR2 SMNVEV (reference sequence). Trimming cost V 6 bases and J 13 bases; bases outside gene matches: 12. CDR3 length: 15 residues. The CDR3 region has the DNA TGTGCCAGCAGGTACGGGACAGGGGTTAGAGACCCCCTCCACTTT. Its protein is CASRYGTGVRDPLHF.

The chain uses TRBV5-1 and TRBJ2-3; possible D gene TRBD2, 6 bases. V shed 4 bases and J shed 6 bases, with 12 bases lying between them. Per germline, CDR1 SGHRS and CDR2 YFSETQ. The CDR3 runs 13 residues. In DNA form, the CDR3 reads TGCGCCAGCAGCCCCCGGGACTGGGATACGCAGTATTTT. This encodes CASSPRDWDTQYF.

This clonotype was counted between two and nine times. V is TRBV9 and J is TRBJ2-1; the D gene is possibly TRBD2 (6 bases). V shed 1 base and J shed 4 bases, with 12 bases lying between them. The germline CDR1 and CDR2 sequences are SGDLS and YYNGEE. The CDR3 extends over 15 amino acids. The CDR3 is CASSVSEGRYNEQFF. The CDR3 coding sequence is TGTGCCAGCAGCGTATCGGAGGGGAGGTACAATGAGCAGTTCTTC.

There are many counts of this clonotype. The J gene is TRBJ2-1, the V gene TRBV12-3 or TRBV12-4; 12 bases fit TRBD2. The CDR3 loop spans 17 amino acids. Trimming took 6 bases from V and 7 from J; bases not matched to a gene: 13. CDR3 nucleotide sequence: TGTGCCAGCAGCTCTGGACGACTAGCGGGAGTAAGTAATGAGCAGTTCTTC. This sequence encodes CASSSGRLAGVSNEQFF.

This clonotype was detected only a few times. CDR3 sequence reads: CASSLGVTSHYNEQFF. The CDR3 nucleotides read TGTGCCAGCAGCTTGGGAGTGACTAGCCATTACAATGAGCAGTTCTTC. The V call is TRBV5-8, the J call TRBJ2-1; the match to TRBD2 covers 7 bases. This CDR3 has 16 amino acids. CDR1 is SGHTS, CDR2 YDEGEE, per germline. Trimming at V came to 0 bases and at J to 4 bases, leaving 7 bases not matched to a gene.

The rearrangement joins TRBV4-1 to TRBJ2-4; TRBD1 or TRBD2 may be the D gene (5 bases each). The germline V and J ends were trimmed by 1 base and 2 bases, with 15 bases remaining between them. Per germline, CDR1 MGHRA and CDR2 YSYEKL. This CDR3 has 17 residues. Here the CDR3 DNA reads TGCGCCAGCAGCCAAGGGGGGTCGGCAGGGCCCAAAAACATTCAGTACTTC. Its protein is CASSQGGSAGPKNIQYF.

The chain employs TRBV7-9 and TRBJ1-1, with a tentative D call TRBD1 (6 bases). The germline V gene encodes CDR1 SEHNR and CDR2 FQNEAQ (reference sequence). Trimming pared 6 bases from V and 4 bases from J, leaving 15 bases between. The CDR3 loop spans 14 amino acids. The DNA of the CDR3 is TGTGCCAGCAGACGGACGGGGGGCAGCACTGAAGCTTTCTTT. The encoded protein is CASRRTGGSTEAFF.

This clonotype was seen a handful of times. The V and J genes are TRBV28 and TRBJ2-6, with D maybe TRBD1 (6 bases). The ends were cut back, 3 bases at V and 2 bases at J, with 14 bases in the middle. The CDR3 has 17 amino acids. Looked up from germline, CDR1 is MDHEN and CDR2 is SYDVKM. CDR3 nucleotides: TGTGCCAGCAGTTTCGGCCTAACAGGGACTGGGGCCAACGTCCTGACTTTC. It codes for CASSFGLTGTGANVLTF.

This clonotype was counted ten times or more. This chain connects TRBV18 to TRBJ2-7; 9 nucleotides align to TRBD2. V shed 4 bases and J 3 bases; nucleotides not matched to a gene: 4. The CDR3 is made up of 14 amino acids. Per germline, CDR1 KGHSH and CDR2 LQKENI. CDR3 nucleotide sequence: TGTGCCAGCTCACATAGCGGGAGTCTCTACGAGCAGTACTTC. It codes for CASSHSGSLYEQYF.

This chain links TRBV12-3 or TRBV12-4 with TRBJ2-5, with TRBD1 identical over 11 bases. J gave up 5 bases and V 5 bases, and 10 bases lay outside the gene matches. This CDR3 is built from 16 residues. The CDR3, as DNA: TGTGCCAGCAGTCCCCAGCGGACAGGGGGCAGGGAGACCCAGTACTTC. Translated, it gives CASSPQRTGGRETQYF.

Only a few counts were recorded for this clonotype. The chain couples TRBV7-8 to TRBJ2-7; the D is unclear. V dropped 0 bases and J dropped 5 bases, with 5 bases sitting between them. There are 12 residues in the CDR3. The germline gives CDR1 SGHVS, CDR2 FQNEAQ. The DNA of the CDR3 is TGTGCCAGCAGCTTAGCGCTAGACGAGCAGTACTTC. As protein: CASSLALDEQYF.

A few counts support this clonotype. The rearrangement links TRBV5-1 to TRBJ2-7; 8 positions match TRBD2. Germline V gives CDR1 SGHRS, CDR2 YFSETQ. V lost 7 bases, J lost 4 bases, and 10 bases stayed unmatched. The CDR3 spans 14 residues. CDR3 amino acids: CASAPSGGRYEQYF. The CDR3 coding sequence is TGCGCCAGCGCCCCCAGCGGGGGCCGGTACGAGCAGTACTTC.

The table lists this clonotype with many counts. The chain has TRBV6-5 and TRBJ2-7; no firm D call. Germline V gene sequence: CDR1 MNHEY, CDR2 SVGAGI. V was clipped by 5 bases and J by 1 base, with 9 bases between them. The CDR3 consists of 13 residues. CDR3 DNA sequence: TGTGCCAGCAGTACCACCGAGTCCTACGAGCAGTACTTC. It codes for CASSTTESYEQYF.

The chain has TRBV7-2 and TRBJ2-2; D gene unclear. Trimming removed 5 bases at V and 3 bases at J, with 10 bases between. This CDR3 region has 14 residues. Germline V gene sequence: CDR1 SGHTA, CDR2 FQGNSA. CDR3 DNA sequence: TGTGCCAGCAGCGCCAGGTTCCACACCGGGGAGCTGTTTTTT. It codes for CASSARFHTGELFF.

The genes are TRBV19 and TRBJ2-1; D unclear. With 3 bases removed from V and 7 bases from J, the gap between germline ends came to 10 bases. The CDR3 spans 13 residues. CDR1 is LNHDA, CDR2 SQIVND, per germline (reference sequence). DNA of the CDR3: TGTGCCAGTAGTATGACGGAGTCAAATGAGCAGTTCTTC. Amino acid sequence: CASSMTESNEQFF.

The chain recombines TRBV30 with TRBJ1-3, with D hard to call. This CDR3 contains 14 residues. The V end was cut by 0 bases, the J end by 4 bases, with 10 bases between. The germline V gene encodes CDR1 GTSNPN and CDR2 SVGIG (reference sequence). The CDR3 nucleotides read TGTGCCTGGAGTGTACTGCCTGGGGGAAACACCATATATTTT. Translating it yields CAWSVLPGGNTIYF.